This TCR beta chain was captured in a study of vaccination effects on CD4 cells after COVID-19. Study information: Participants got two doses of BNT162b2 or mRNA-1273 vaccine.

Profiled with immunoSEQ multiplex PCR; TCRdb holds only in-frame clones, not every one. The sample has 27,000 or so clones, approximately 75% seen once; the top ten hold roughly a tenth. Prior to sequencing, the ViraFEST assay stimulated PBMC with viral peptide pools, which expanded the antigen-specific CD4+ T cells. A 10-day culture period preceded the isolation of CD4+ T cells. Nucleocapsid antibodies were negative in the vaccine recipients, who had never had SARS-CoV-2 infection. Half the medium was replaced with IL-2 medium on days 3 and 7. In regard to this clone: Its antigen is as yet unknown.

Germline CDR1 LNHDA, CDR2 SQIVND (reference sequence). The CDR3 contains 15 residues. Trimming took 7 bases from V and 5 from J, leaving 17 bases between them. Study-level findings and limits: Only 1 of 255 vaccine-induced clones from healthy vaccinees cross-reacted with common cold coronaviruses. Clones induced by infection and by vaccine showed marked clonal contraction late after vaccination.

This receptor was obtained from a human donor who received a COVID-19 vaccine. Sequenced material: CD4+ T cells from PBMCs cultured with SARS-CoV-2 spike peptides, taken before COVID-19 vaccination. V is TRBV19 and J is TRBJ2-2; the D gene is possibly TRBD2 (6 bases). The CDR3: CASKVGRRGTGELFF. DNA of the CDR3: TGTGCCAGTAAGGTCGGAAGACGGGGGACCGGGGAGCTGTTTTTT.